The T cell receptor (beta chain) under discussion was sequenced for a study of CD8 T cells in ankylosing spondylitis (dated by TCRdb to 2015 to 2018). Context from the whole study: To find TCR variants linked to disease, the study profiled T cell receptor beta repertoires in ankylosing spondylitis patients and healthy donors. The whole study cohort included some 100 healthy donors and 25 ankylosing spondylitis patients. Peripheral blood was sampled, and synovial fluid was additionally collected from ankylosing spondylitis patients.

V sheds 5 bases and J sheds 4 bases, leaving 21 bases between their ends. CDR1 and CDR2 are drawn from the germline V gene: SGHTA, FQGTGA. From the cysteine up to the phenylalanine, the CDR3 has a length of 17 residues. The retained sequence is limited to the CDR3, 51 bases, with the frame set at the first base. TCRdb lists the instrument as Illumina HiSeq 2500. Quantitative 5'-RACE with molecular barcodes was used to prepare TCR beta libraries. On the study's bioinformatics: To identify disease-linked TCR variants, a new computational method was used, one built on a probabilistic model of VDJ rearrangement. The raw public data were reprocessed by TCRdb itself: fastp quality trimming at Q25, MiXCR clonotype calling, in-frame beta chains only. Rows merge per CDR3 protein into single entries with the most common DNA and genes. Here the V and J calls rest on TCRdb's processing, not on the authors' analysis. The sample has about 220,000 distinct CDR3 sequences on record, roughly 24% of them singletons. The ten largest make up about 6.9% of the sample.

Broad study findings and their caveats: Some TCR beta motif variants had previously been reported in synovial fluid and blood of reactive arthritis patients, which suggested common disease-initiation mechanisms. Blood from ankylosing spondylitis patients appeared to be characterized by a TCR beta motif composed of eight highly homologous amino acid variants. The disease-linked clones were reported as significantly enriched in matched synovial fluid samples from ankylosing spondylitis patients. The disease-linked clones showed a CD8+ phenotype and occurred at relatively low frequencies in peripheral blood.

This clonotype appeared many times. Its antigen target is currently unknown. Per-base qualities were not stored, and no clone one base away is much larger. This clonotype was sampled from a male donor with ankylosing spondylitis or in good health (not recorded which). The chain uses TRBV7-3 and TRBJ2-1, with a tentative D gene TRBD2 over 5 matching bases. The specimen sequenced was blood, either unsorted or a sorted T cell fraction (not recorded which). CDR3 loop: CASSDPSRGPGYNEQFF. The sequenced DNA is TGTGCCAGCAGCGACCCTAGTCGAGGGCCCGGGTACAATGAGCAGTTCTTC.